Following are 14 T cell receptor beta chains from one sample sequenced in a study of yellow fever vaccine responses in identical twins. TCRdb analysed the RT-PCR reads with MiXCR anew, one entry per CDR3 protein. The table shows approximately 32,000 distinct CDR3 sequences, with more than 50% occurring only once. Specimen: T cells from blood (PBMCs), unsorted or a sorted subset (not recorded which), collected before or after yellow fever vaccination (not recorded which). The receptor set was obtained from a woman aged 18-29 years who received the yellow fever vaccine.

This rearrangement joins TRBV12-3 or TRBV12-4 to TRBJ2-7; a weak D match, TRBD1 (5 bases). The CDR3 runs 12 residues. Trimming cost V 7 bases and J 5 bases, with 12 bases left between them. CDR3 residues: CASTQGVDEQYF. DNA for the CDR3: TGTGCCAGCACCCAGGGCGTGGACGAGCAGTACTTC.

The chain has TRBV6-1 and TRBJ1-1; no clear D gene. The germline V gene has CDR1 MNHNS and CDR2 SASEGT. The CDR3 totals 11 residues. Trimming removed 6 bases at V and 2 bases at J, with 4 bases between. In nucleotides, the CDR3 is TGTGCCAGCAGGCTTAACACTGAAGCTTTCTTT. Translated, it gives CASRLNTEAFF.

This chain links TRBV11-2 with TRBJ2-7; either TRBD1 or TRBD2 may fit D (6 bases each). The CDR3 extends over 13 amino acids. The V and J ends lost 6 bases and 4 bases respectively, with 13 bases between them. Germline V gene data show CDR1 as SGHAT and CDR2 as FQNNGV. CDR3 bases: TGTGCCAGCAGTCGGGGGCTTTATTACGAGCAGTACGTC. Protein sequence: CASSRGLYYEQYV.

This chain links TRBV5-5 with TRBJ1-5; D is ambiguous. The CDR3 length is 17 residues. Germline CDR1 reads SGHKS; CDR2 reads YYEKEE (reference sequence). The V end was cut by 0 bases, the J end by 0 bases, with 13 bases between. CDR3 DNA: TGTGCCAGCAGCTTGGACGGTAGGGTTGTTAGCAATCAGCCCCAGCATTTT. Its translation is CASSLDGRVVSNQPQHF.

The chain couples TRBV19 to TRBJ2-3, with 11 bases lining up with TRBD2. Germline V CDR1 and CDR2: LNHDA, SQIVND (reference sequence). The CDR3 totals 15 residues. Trimming took 4 bases from V and 2 from J; bases not matched to a gene: 2. Here the CDR3 reads CASSRTSGFTDTQYF. The DNA of the CDR3 is TGTGCCAGTAGTAGGACTAGCGGGTTCACAGATACGCAGTATTTT.

V usage is TRBV4-1 and J usage is TRBJ1-3; no firm D call. Germline-derived CDR1 and CDR2 are MGHRA and YSYEKL. The CDR3 spans 15 residues. V lost 2 bases to trimming and J lost 4 bases, with 12 bases between them. For the CDR3, the DNA is TGCGCCAGCAGCCAACTGGCCCCCGGGGGAAACACCATATATTTT. Its translation: CASSQLAPGGNTIYF.

This clonotype was counted only a few times. This rearrangement joins TRBV24-1 to TRBJ1-3; D is ambiguous. The germline CDR1 and CDR2 sequences are KGHDR and SFDVKD. Trimming cost V 3 bases and J 3 bases, with 5 bases left between them. This CDR3 is built from 13 residues. The CDR3 reads CATSDDIGNTIYF. CDR3 coding DNA: TGTGCCACCAGTGATGATATTGGAAACACCATATATTTT.

A few counts support this clonotype. The rearrangement links TRBV20-1 to TRBJ2-1; D is possibly TRBD2 (7 bases). The V gene lost 6 bases and the J gene lost 8 bases, with 17 bases spanning the gap. Germline CDR1 is DFQATT and CDR2 is SNEGSKA (reference sequence). The CDR3 loop spans 13 amino acids. CDR3: CSAVEGGTYEQFF. In DNA form, the CDR3 reads TGCAGTGCCGTAGAGGGGGGGACCTATGAGCAGTTCTTC.

The chain carries TRBV20-1 and TRBJ2-5; tentatively, D is TRBD1 (6 bases). The germline gives CDR1 DFQATT, CDR2 SNEGSKA (reference sequence). The CDR3 spans 15 residues. Trimming took 2 bases from V and 2 from J, leaving 15 bases between them. CDR3 nucleotide sequence: TGCAGTGCTAGAAACTTGGGGGCCGCGCAAGAGACCCAGTACTTC. Translating gives CSARNLGAAQETQYF.

As concerns this clonotype: Compared with germline, one end of the junction differs, possibly owing to a read error. The chain is built from TRBV10-2 and TRBJ2-3; TRBD2 is a possible D gene (5 bases). This CDR3 spans 14 amino acids. The germline V gene has CDR1 WSHSY and CDR2 SAAADI. DNA for the CDR3: TGCGCCAGCAGGGAAGCCCCTAGCAGAGATACGCAGTATTTT. Its protein is CASREAPSRDTQYF.

The chain joins TRBV28 to TRBJ2-2; TRBD1 agrees at 7 bases. This CDR3 contains 16 residues. J lost 0 bases, V lost 6 bases, and 7 bases had no gene match. Germline-derived CDR1 and CDR2 are MDHEN and SYDVKM. The CDR3 region is CASRPTGTANTGELFF. The CDR3 DNA sequence: TGTGCCAGCAGACCTACCGGGACAGCGAACACCGGGGAGCTGTTTTTT.

The chain is built from TRBV28 and TRBJ1-2, with 10 bases matching TRBD1. Trimming took 6 bases from V and 8 from J; bases not matched to a gene: 3. The CDR3 spans 12 residues. Per the germline V gene, CDR1 is MDHEN and CDR2 is SYDVKM. The CDR3 DNA sequence: TGTGCCAGCAGGACAGGGGGCCGGGGCTACACCTTC. Translating it yields CASRTGGRGYTF.

This chain connects TRBV2 to TRBJ2-1; D not certain. Between the trimmed V and J ends, which lost 3 bases and 1 base, there was a span of 19 bases. Germline V gives CDR1 SNHLY, CDR2 FYNNEI. This CDR3 is built from 18 residues. This CDR3 is CASSDWVFLRLSYNEQFF. In DNA, the CDR3 is TGTGCCAGCAGTGATTGGGTGTTTTTGAGGTTATCCTACAATGAGCAGTTCTTC.

This clonotype appeared once. The chain uses TRBV3-1 and TRBJ2-2; D possibly corresponds to TRBD2 (6 bases). The CDR3 is 14 amino acids. Germline CDR1 and CDR2: LGHDT and YNNKEL (reference sequence). V lost 0 bases and J 6 bases, leaving 8 bases between the germline ends. The CDR3 region has the DNA TGTGCCAGCAGCCAAGATTCGGGGGCCGGGGAGCTGTTTTTT. This encodes CASSQDSGAGELFF.